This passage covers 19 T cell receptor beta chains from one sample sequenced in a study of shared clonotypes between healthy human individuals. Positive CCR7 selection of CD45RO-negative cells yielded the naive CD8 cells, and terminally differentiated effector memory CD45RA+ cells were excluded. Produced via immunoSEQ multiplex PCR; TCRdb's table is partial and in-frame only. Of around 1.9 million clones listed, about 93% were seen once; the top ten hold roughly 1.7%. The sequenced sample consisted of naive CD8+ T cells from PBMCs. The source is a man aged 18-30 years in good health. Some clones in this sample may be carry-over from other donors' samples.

CDR3 sequence (DNA): TGTGCCAGCAGCTTCCCTCCTGGCGGGAGGGGAGATACGCAGTATTTT. This translates into CASSFPPGGRGDTQYF. This rearrangement joins TRBV7-9 to TRBJ2-3, with 9 bases aligning to TRBD2. The CDR3 is made up of 16 amino acids. Trimming cost V 3 bases and J 5 bases; bases outside gene matches: 9. Germline lookup yields CDR1 SEHNR and CDR2 FQNEAQ (reference sequence).

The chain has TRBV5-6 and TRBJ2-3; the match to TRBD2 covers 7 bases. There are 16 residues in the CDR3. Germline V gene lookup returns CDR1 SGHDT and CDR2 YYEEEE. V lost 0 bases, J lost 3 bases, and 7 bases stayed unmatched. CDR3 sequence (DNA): TGTGCCAGCAGCTTGGTCGGGGGGATGCGGACAGATACGCAGTATTTT. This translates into CASSLVGGMRTDTQYF.

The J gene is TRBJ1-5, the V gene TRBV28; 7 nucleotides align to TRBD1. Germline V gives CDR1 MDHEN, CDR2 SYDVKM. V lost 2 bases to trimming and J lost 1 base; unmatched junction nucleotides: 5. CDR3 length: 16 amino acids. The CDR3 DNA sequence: TGTGCCAGCAGTTTAAGTGTAGGGGGCAGCAATCAGCCCCAGCATTTT. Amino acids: CASSLSVGGSNQPQHF.

The CDR3 region has the DNA TGTGCCAGTAGTATATTGGGCGGAATGAACACTGAAGCTTTCTTT. It specifies CASSILGGMNTEAFF. The rearrangement uses TRBV19 and TRBJ1-1; the D is unclear. The germline V and J ends were trimmed by 2 bases and 0 bases, with 10 bases remaining between them. The CDR3 is made up of 15 amino acids. CDR1 is LNHDA, CDR2 SQIVND, per germline (reference sequence).

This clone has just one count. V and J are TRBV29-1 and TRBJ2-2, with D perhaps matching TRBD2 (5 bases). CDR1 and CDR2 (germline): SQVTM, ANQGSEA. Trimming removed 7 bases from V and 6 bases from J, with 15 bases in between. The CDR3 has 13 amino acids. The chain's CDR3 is CSAAKVGAGELFF. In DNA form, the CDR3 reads TGCAGCGCCGCTAAGGTCGGGGCCGGGGAGCTGTTTTTT.

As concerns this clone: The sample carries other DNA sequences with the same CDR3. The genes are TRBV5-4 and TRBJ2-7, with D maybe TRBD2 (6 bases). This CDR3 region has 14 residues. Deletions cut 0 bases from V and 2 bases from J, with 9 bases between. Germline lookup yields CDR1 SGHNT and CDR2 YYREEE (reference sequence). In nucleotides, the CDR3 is TGTGCCAGCAGCTTGGGTACGGGGGCCTACGAGCAGTACTTC. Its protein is CASSLGTGAYEQYF.

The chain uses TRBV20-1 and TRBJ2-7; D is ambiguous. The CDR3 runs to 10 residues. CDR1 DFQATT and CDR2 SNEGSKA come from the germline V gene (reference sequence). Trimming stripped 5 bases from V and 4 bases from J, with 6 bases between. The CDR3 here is CSALLYEQYF. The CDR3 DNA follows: TGCAGTGCTTTACTATACGAGCAGTACTTC.

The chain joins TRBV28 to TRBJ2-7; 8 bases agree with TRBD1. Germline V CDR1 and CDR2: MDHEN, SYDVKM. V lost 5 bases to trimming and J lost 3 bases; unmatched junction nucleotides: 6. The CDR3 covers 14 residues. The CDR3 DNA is TGTGCCAGCAGTCCCCCGGACAGGGTCTACGAGCAGTACTTC. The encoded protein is CASSPPDRVYEQYF.

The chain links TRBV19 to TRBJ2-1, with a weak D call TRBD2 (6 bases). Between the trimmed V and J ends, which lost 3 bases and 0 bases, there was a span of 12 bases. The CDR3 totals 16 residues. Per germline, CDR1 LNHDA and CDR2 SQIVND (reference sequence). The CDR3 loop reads CASSIALARSYNEQFF. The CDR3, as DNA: TGTGCCAGTAGTATCGCCCTAGCGCGCTCCTACAATGAGCAGTTCTTC. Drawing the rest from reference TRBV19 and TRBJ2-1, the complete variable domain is DGGITQSPKYLFRKEGQNVTLSCEQNLNHDAMYWYRQDPGQGLRLIYYSQIVNDFQKGDIAEGYSVSREKKESFPLTVTSAQKNPTAFYLCASSIALARSYNEQFFGPGTRLTVL.

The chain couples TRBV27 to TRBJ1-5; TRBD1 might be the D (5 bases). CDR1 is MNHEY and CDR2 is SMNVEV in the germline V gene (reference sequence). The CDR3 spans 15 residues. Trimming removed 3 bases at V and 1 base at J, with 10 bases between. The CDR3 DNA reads TGTGCCAGCAGTTTGGGGGGATCAAGCAATCAGCCCCAGCATTTT. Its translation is CASSLGGSSNQPQHF.

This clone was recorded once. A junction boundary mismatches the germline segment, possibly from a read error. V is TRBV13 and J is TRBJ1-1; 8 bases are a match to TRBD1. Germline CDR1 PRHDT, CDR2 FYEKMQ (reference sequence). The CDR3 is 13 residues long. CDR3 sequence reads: CASSLGPQGAIGF. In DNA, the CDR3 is TGTGCCAGCAGCTTAGGTCCGCAGGGGGCGATTGGATTT.

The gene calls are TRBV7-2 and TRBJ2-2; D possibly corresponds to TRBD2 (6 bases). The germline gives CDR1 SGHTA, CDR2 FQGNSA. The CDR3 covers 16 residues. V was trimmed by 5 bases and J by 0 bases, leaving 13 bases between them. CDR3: CASSRRGGTNTGELFF. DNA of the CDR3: TGTGCCAGCAGCCGGAGGGGCGGGACGAACACCGGGGAGCTGTTTTTT.

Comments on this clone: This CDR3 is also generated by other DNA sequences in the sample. CDR3 DNA: TGTGCCAGCGGAACCTACGAGCAGTACTTC. It encodes CASGTYEQYF. The rearrangement links TRBV28 to TRBJ2-7; D not resolved. The CDR3 totals 10 residues. Germline V gives CDR1 MDHEN, CDR2 SYDVKM. Trimming took off 8 bases at V and 2 bases at J, with 4 bases between the two ends. The full variable domain, rest sourced from reference TRBV28 and TRBJ2-7, is DVKVTQSSRYLVKRTGEKVFLECVQDMDHENMFWYRQDPGLGLRLIYFSYDVKMKEKGDIPEGYSVSREKKERFSLILESASTNQTSMYLCASGTYEQYFGPGTRLTVT.

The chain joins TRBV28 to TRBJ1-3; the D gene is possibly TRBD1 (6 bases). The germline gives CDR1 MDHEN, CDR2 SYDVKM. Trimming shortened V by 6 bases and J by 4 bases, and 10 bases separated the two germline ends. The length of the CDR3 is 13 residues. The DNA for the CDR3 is TGTGCCAGCAGACTAACAGGGGGAAACACCATATATTTT. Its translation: CASRLTGGNTIYF.

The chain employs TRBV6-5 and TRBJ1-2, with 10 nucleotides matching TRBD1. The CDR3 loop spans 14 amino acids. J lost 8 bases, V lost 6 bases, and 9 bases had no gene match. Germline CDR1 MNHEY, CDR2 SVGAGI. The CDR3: CASRRDRGYEGYTF. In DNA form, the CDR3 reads TGTGCCAGCAGGCGGGACAGGGGCTATGAGGGCTACACCTTC.

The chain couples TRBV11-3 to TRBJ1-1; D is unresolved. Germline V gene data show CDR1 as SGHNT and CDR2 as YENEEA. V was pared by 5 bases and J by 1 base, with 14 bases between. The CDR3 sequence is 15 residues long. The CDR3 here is CASSRALGGNTEAFF. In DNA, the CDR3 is TGTGCCAGCAGCCGCGCCCTTGGCGGGAACACTGAAGCTTTCTTT.

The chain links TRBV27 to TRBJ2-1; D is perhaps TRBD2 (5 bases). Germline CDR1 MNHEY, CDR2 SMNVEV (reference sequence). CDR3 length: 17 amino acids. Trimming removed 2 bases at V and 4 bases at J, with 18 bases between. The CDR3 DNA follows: TGTGCCAGCAGTTTACTGCCGCTAGCCGGTCGATACAATGAGCAGTTCTTC. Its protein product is CASSLLPLAGRYNEQFF.

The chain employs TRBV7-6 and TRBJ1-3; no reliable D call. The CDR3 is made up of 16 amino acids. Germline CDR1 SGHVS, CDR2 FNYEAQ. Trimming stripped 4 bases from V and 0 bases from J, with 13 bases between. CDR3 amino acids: CASSSVITGSGNTIYF. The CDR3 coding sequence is TGTGCCAGCAGCTCTGTGATAACGGGCTCTGGAAACACCATATATTTT.

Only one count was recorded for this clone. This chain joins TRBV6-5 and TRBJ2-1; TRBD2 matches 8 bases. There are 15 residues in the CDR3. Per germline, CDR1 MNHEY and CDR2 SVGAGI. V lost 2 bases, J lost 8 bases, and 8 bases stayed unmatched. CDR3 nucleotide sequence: TGTGCCAGCAGTTACACCGGGACTAGTGGGGATGAGCAGTTCTTC. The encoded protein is CASSYTGTSGDEQFF.